Each of the 12 T cell receptor beta chains below was sequenced from the same sample in a study of CD4 and CD8 cells across lung adenocarcinoma regions. TCRdb fed the PCR reads into MiXCR, producing one record per CDR3 protein. Of about 12,000 distinct CDR3 sequences in the sample, over 45% were seen once. Specimen: CD8+ T cells from the margin of a lung tumor. These receptors all come from a male donor with lung adenocarcinoma. The CD4 and CD8 labels of this study may be unreliable.

The chain uses TRBV10-3 and TRBJ2-2; D possibly matches TRBD1 or TRBD2 (5 bases each). Trimming pared 10 bases from V and 16 bases from J, leaving 22 bases between. CDR3 size: 12 residues. Germline V CDR1 and CDR2: ENHRY, SYGVKD. In DNA, the CDR3 is TGTGCCAAGGGAGCGAGCACCGGGGCGCAGTTTTTT. Amino acid sequence: CAKGASTGAQFF.

J is TRBJ2-7 and V is TRBV12-3 or TRBV12-4, with TRBD2 matching 7 bases. The V and J ends lost 5 bases and 3 bases, in that order; junction bases with no gene match: 13. CDR3 length: 16 amino acids. The CDR3 loop is CASSLRDFGRFYEQYF. The CDR3 DNA follows: TGTGCCAGCAGTCTACGGGACTTCGGGAGGTTCTACGAGCAGTACTTC.

In regard to this clonotype: One end of the junction fails to match germline, which may point to a read error. The chain uses TRBV6-8 and TRBJ2-3, with TRBD2 matching over 7 bases. CDR1 and CDR2 (germline): MNHGY, SAAAGT. CDR3 length: 17 residues. This chain's CDR3 is CASSSGLAERDEETQYF. CDR3 nucleotides: TGTGCCAGTAGTTCGGGGCTAGCGGAACGGGATGAAGAGACGCAGTATTTT.

This sequence joins TRBV6-1 and TRBJ2-1, with D perhaps TRBD1 or TRBD2 (5 bases each). The CDR3 spans 12 residues. Germline values: CDR1 MNHNS, CDR2 SASEGT. V lost 6 bases to trimming and J lost 13 bases, with 16 bases between them. This CDR3 is CASSRGQETQFF. DNA for the CDR3: TGTGCCAGCAGCCGGGGCCAAGAGACCCAGTTCTTC.

By proportion, this clonotype is medium-sized. This chain links TRBV7-2 with TRBJ2-5; D unclear. Trimming took off 4 bases at V and 11 bases at J, with 23 bases between the two ends. The CDR3 is 15 residues long. Germline CDR1 SGHTA, CDR2 FQGNSA. In DNA, the CDR3 is TGTGCCAGCAGCTGGATAGCCTCAGCCCACAATGAGCAGTACTTC. It codes for CASSWIASAHNEQYF. Filled out from reference TRBV7-2 and TRBJ2-5, the complete variable domain reads GAGVSQSPSNKVTEKGKDVELRCDPISGHTALYWYRQSLGQGLEFLIYFQGNSAPDKSGLPSDRFSAERTGGSVSTLTIQRTQQEDSAVYLCASSWIASAHNEQYFGPGTRLLVL.

This clonotype showed up many times. V is TRBV6-2 or TRBV6-3 and J is TRBJ2-1; 8 bases are shared with TRBD1. J was trimmed by 9 bases and V by 6 bases; bases with no gene match: 16. This CDR3 has 16 residues. Germline V gene data show CDR1 as MNHEY and CDR2 as SVGEGT. CDR3 in DNA: TGTGCCAGCAGCCGAACTAGGACAGGGCCCTCGGGTGAGCAGTTCTTC. It encodes CASSRTRTGPSGEQFF.

At least ten counts were recorded for this clonotype. The rearrangement links TRBV4-3 to TRBJ2-7; maybe TRBD2 (6 bases). The CDR3 has 13 residues. With 1 base removed from V and 6 bases from J, the gap between germline ends came to 10 bases. CDR1 and CDR2 from the germline V gene are LGHNA and YSLEER. The CDR3 coding sequence is TGCGCCAGCAGCCAAGTGCGGGGAGTCGAGCAGTACTTC. Translating it yields CASSQVRGVEQYF.

V gene TRBV4-1 combines with J gene TRBJ2-3; 9 nucleotides align to TRBD2. The CDR3 covers 17 residues. J lost 4 bases, V lost 0 bases, and 8 bases had no gene match. Germline-derived CDR1 and CDR2 are MGHRA and YSYEKL. The CDR3 region is CASSQDRGREGPDTQYF. The CDR3 nucleotides are TGCGCCAGCAGCCAAGATAGGGGGCGGGAGGGCCCAGATACGCAGTATTTT.

This clonotype was seen a single time. The rearrangement uses TRBV6-1 and TRBJ1-2; a weak D match, TRBD1 (6 bases). This CDR3 is built from 18 residues. Germline V CDR1 and CDR2: MNHNS, SASEGT. Trimming removed 5 bases at V and 1 base at J, with 23 bases between. Here the CDR3 DNA reads TGTGCCAGCAGTCGAGATAACCCCCGGGACACTTTTAACTATGGCTACACCTTC. The encoded protein is CASSRDNPRDTFNYGYTF.

The chain joins TRBV12-3 or TRBV12-4 to TRBJ2-3; 11 nucleotides match TRBD1. CDR3 size: 17 residues. Losses at the gene ends were 4 bases for V and 8 bases for J; bases not matched to a gene: 14. CDR3 region: CASSYWTGGTNTGTQYF. In DNA form, the CDR3 reads TGTGCCAGCAGTTACTGGACAGGGGGCACGAACACCGGTACGCAGTATTTT.

A note on this clonotype: It is likely a read error, because the conserved phenylalanine at the end of the CDR3 is missing. It is unclear where the CDR3 begins or ends on the DNA, so no DNA is shown, and the CDR3 is as TCRdb lists it. The rearrangement links TRBV10-2 to TRBJ2-5; the table's D call TRBD1 went unverified against the DNA. The CDR3 spans 15 residues, counting both ends. From germline, CDR1 is WSHSY and CDR2 SAAADI. The CDR3 reads CASRDPGRGQETQLS.

This clonotype was counted a few times. The chain carries TRBV27 and TRBJ1-4; D is ambiguous. Germline-derived CDR1 and CDR2 are MNHEY and SMNVEV (reference sequence). Trimming cost V 3 bases and J 6 bases, with 14 bases left between them. CDR3 size: 15 residues. As DNA, the CDR3 is TGTGCCAGCAGTTTTCGGGCCTTGTCCGATGAAAAACTGTTTTTT. The encoded protein is CASSFRALSDEKLFF. The variable domain in full, with the rest retrieved from reference TRBV27 and TRBJ1-4, is EAQVTQNPRYLITVTGKKLTVTCSQNMNHEYMSWYRQDPGLGLRQIYYSMNVEVTDKGDVPEGYKVSRKEKRNFPLILESPSPNQTSLYFCASSFRALSDEKLFFGSGTQLSVL.